Below, 30 T cell receptor beta chains from the same sample are listed, as sequenced in a study of regulatory T cells in long-lasting Graves disease. The sample's time point: newly diagnosed GD, antithyroid drugs for less than 3 months. RNA extracted from PBMCs served as the sequencing template. For TCR beta, libraries came from iRepertoire HTBI primers and Arm-PCR of CDR3 regions. One entry per CDR3 protein results from TCRdb running MiXCR on the multiplex PCR reads. Here the sample spans about 240,000 distinct CDR3 sequences, 20% being singletons. The sequenced sample was peripheral blood mononuclear cells (PBMCs), obtained at new diagnosis, from a patient treated with antithyroid drugs. The receptors stem from a female donor with Graves disease.

This clonotype was found a few times. This chain uses TRBV28 with TRBJ1-5; D not certain. Germline V gene sequence: CDR1 MDHEN, CDR2 SYDVKM. CDR3 length: 15 amino acids. V was clipped by 2 bases and J by 2 bases, with 10 bases between them. CDR3 loop: CASSLSSKGNQPQHF. The CDR3 DNA is TGTGCCAGCAGTTTAAGTTCGAAGGGCAATCAGCCCCAGCATTTT. The variable domain in full, completed from reference TRBV28 and TRBJ1-5, reads DVKVTQSSRYLVKRTGEKVFLECVQDMDHENMFWYRQDPGLGLRLIYFSYDVKMKEKGDIPEGYSVSREKKERFSLILESASTNQTSMYLCASSLSSKGNQPQHFGDGTRLSIL.

The chain employs TRBV2 and TRBJ1-4; D not resolved. V lost 7 bases and J 7 bases, leaving 13 bases between the germline ends. This CDR3 is 13 amino acids long. The germline CDR1 and CDR2 sequences are SNHLY and FYNNEI. In DNA, the CDR3 is TGTGCCAGCACGGGCGGTGGAGGTGAAAAACTGTTTTTT. Translated, it gives CASTGGGGEKLFF.

There are many counts of this clonotype. The V call is TRBV7-3, the J call TRBJ2-2; no clear D gene. The CDR3 is made up of 15 amino acids. V lost 5 bases, J lost 5 bases, and 15 bases lay in between. CDR1 and CDR2 from the germline V gene are SGHTA and FQGTGA. This CDR3 is CASSPVHLGTGELFF. The DNA for the CDR3 is TGTGCCAGCAGCCCGGTGCACCTGGGGACCGGGGAGCTGTTTTTT.

This clonotype was recorded at least ten times. CDR3 in amino acids: CASSSWIAGGYNEQFF. Written as DNA, the CDR3 is TGCGCCAGCAGCTCTTGGATAGCGGGGGGCTACAATGAGCAGTTCTTC. The chain is built from TRBV4-1 and TRBJ2-1, with 10 positions matching TRBD2. The length of the CDR3 is 16 residues. The V gene's germline CDR1 is MGHRA and CDR2 YSYEKL. The J segment lost 3 bases and the V segment lost 5 bases, leaving 7 bases of the junction unmatched.

A note on this clonotype: A much more abundant neighbour one base away suggests this may be a read error. The V gene is TRBV20-1, the J gene TRBJ2-1; a possible D gene is TRBD2 (5 bases). Germline loops: CDR1 DFQATT, CDR2 SNEGSKA (reference sequence). V lost 3 bases to trimming and J lost 4 bases, with 16 bases between them. This CDR3 is built from 15 residues. CDR3 coding DNA: TGCAGTGCTAGGGGAGCCAGCGGATCTTACAATGAGCAGTTCTTC. This translates into CSARGASGSYNEQFF.

This clonotype was detected many times. The chain has TRBV2 and TRBJ2-7; D uncertain. This CDR3 has 13 residues. The germline gives CDR1 SNHLY, CDR2 FYNNEI. Between the trimmed V and J ends, which lost 6 bases and 4 bases, there was a span of 13 bases. The DNA for the CDR3 is TGTGCCAGCAGCGAAAATTTGGGGTACGAGCAGTACTTC. Its translation: CASSENLGYEQYF. Drawing the rest from reference TRBV2 and TRBJ2-7, the complete variable domain is EPEVTQTPSHQVTQMGQEVILRCVPISNHLYFYWYRQILGQKVEFLVSFYNNEISEKSEIFDDQFSVERPDGSNFTLKIRSTKLEDSAMYFCASSENLGYEQYFGPGTRLTVT.

This clonotype has a count of ten or more. The rearrangement uses TRBV20-1 and TRBJ2-7; TRBD2 is a possible D gene (6 bases). From germline, CDR1 is DFQATT and CDR2 SNEGSKA (reference sequence). V gave up 0 bases and J gave up 2 bases, with 11 bases separating them. The CDR3 is made up of 14 amino acids. The CDR3 DNA follows: TGCAGTGCTAGAGATCGGGAGTACCCCTACGAGCAGTACTTC. This codes for CSARDREYPYEQYF.

In this sample, this clonotype turned up many times. The DNA of the CDR3 is TGTGCCAGCACCCTCGGCACTGAAGCTTTCTTT. Residues: CASTLGTEAFF. The chain carries TRBV5-6 and TRBJ1-1; D call uncertain. There are 11 residues in the CDR3. Trimming took 6 bases from V and 4 from J, leaving 7 bases between them. Germline values: CDR1 SGHDT, CDR2 YYEEEE.

This clonotype was seen repeatedly, ten times or more. The rearrangement uses TRBV6-5 and TRBJ2-2, with 7 bases that match TRBD2. The ends lost 4 bases at V and 4 bases at J; junction bases unmatched: 6. CDR1 and CDR2 (germline): MNHEY, SVGAGI. This CDR3 contains 15 residues. The CDR3 region has the DNA TGTGCCAGCAGTTTGGCGGGGGTACTCACCGGGGAGCTGTTTTTT. It specifies CASSLAGVLTGELFF.

This clonotype was observed at least ten times. The chain recombines TRBV28 with TRBJ2-5; 12 nucleotides agree with TRBD1. J lost 4 bases, V lost 6 bases, and 6 bases had no gene match. Germline lookup yields CDR1 MDHEN and CDR2 SYDVKM. CDR3 length: 15 residues. CDR3 coding DNA: TGTGCCAGCAGCTTAGGGACAGGGGGCGCAGAGACCCAGTACTTC. The encoded protein is CASSLGTGGAETQYF.

This clonotype was seen at least ten times. V and J are TRBV2 and TRBJ2-3; no firm D call. Between the trimmed V and J ends, which lost 10 bases and 0 bases, there was a span of 14 bases. This CDR3 comprises 14 residues. CDR1 and CDR2 from the germline V gene are SNHLY and FYNNEI. The CDR3 DNA follows: TGTGCCACTGTACAGAGCCCTAGCACAGATACGCAGTATTTT. Amino acid sequence: CATVQSPSTDTQYF.

This clonotype appeared once. Just one base apart from a much larger clone, this may be a read error. This chain links TRBV2 with TRBJ1-6; no firm D call. Trimming took off 8 bases at V and 0 bases at J, with 17 bases between the two ends. The CDR3 is 17 amino acids. Germline V gene sequence: CDR1 SNHLY, CDR2 FYNNEI. The CDR3 DNA follows: TGTGCCAGCGGCTTAGAACCAGGCCTCTCCTATAATTCACCCCTCCACTTT. Residues: CASGLEPGLSYNSPLHF.

There are many counts of this clonotype. J is TRBJ1-1 and V is TRBV27; D is unresolved. Deletions cut 0 bases from V and 3 bases from J, with 11 bases between. The CDR3 runs 15 residues. Germline lookup yields CDR1 MNHEY and CDR2 SMNVEV (reference sequence). In DNA form, the CDR3 reads TGTGCCAGCAGTTTATCGGGGTACGGGGACACTGAAGCTTTCTTT. This encodes CASSLSGYGDTEAFF.

This clonotype was detected many times. The chain combines TRBV5-1 with TRBJ2-1, with 7 positions matching TRBD1. V gave up 4 bases and J gave up 3 bases; unmatched junction bases: 7. This CDR3 region has 15 residues. Germline V gives CDR1 SGHRS, CDR2 YFSETQ. The CDR3 sequence: CASSKGQVGYNEQFF. As DNA, the CDR3 is TGCGCCAGCAGCAAAGGACAGGTAGGCTACAATGAGCAGTTCTTC.

This clonotype was observed a handful of times. This may be a read error, as it is one base from a much larger clone. This sequence joins TRBV7-9 and TRBJ2-7; weak D call: TRBD2 (5 bases). The DNA end is more similar to TRBJ2-1, so the J call may be wrong. The CDR3 runs to 16 residues. Germline V gene data show CDR1 as SEHNR and CDR2 as FQNEAQ (reference sequence). The CDR3 spells CASSTSRTDSTYEQFF. CDR3 bases: TGCGCCAGCAGCACCTCCCGGACGGACTCTACCTACGAGCAGTTCTTC.

Only a few counts were recorded for this clonotype. The chain uses TRBV19 and TRBJ2-2; 7 nucleotides match TRBD2. The CDR3 loop spans 14 amino acids. CDR1 and CDR2 (germline): LNHDA, SQIVND (reference sequence). The trim removed 10 bases at V and 1 base at J, leaving 6 bases unmatched. The CDR3 region is CATTGGRNTGELFF. CDR3 DNA sequence: TGTGCCACCACGGGGGGAAGGAACACCGGGGAGCTGTTTTTT.

A remark on this clonotype: A much bigger clone sits one base away, suggesting this may be a read error. The chain links TRBV5-1 to TRBJ2-1; D is unclear. This CDR3 has 12 amino acids. V was pared by 0 bases and J by 10 bases, with 8 bases between. CDR1 and CDR2 (germline): SGHRS, YFSETQ. CDR3 loop: CASSLDGREQFF. The CDR3 DNA is TGCGCCAGCAGCTTGGACGGCCGCGAGCAGTTCTTC. The variable domain in full, with the rest retrieved from reference TRBV5-1 and TRBJ2-1, is KAGVTQTPRYLIKTRGQQVTLSCSPISGHRSVSWYQQTPGQGLQFLFEYFSETQRNKGNFPGRFSGRQFSNSRSEMNVSTLELGDSALYLCASSLDGREQFFGPGTRLTVL.

This clonotype was seen ten or more times. The CDR3 DNA is TGTGCCACCTGCCCCGGGCCGTCCTACGAGCAGTACTTC. Its protein product is CATCPGPSYEQYF. J is TRBJ2-7 and V is TRBV10-3; D gene uncertain. This CDR3 comprises 13 residues. V was trimmed by 10 bases and J by 1 base, leaving 14 bases between them. From germline, CDR1 is ENHRY and CDR2 SYGVKD.

This clonotype was seen more than once but under ten times. The chain recombines TRBV10-3 with TRBJ2-6; D could derive from TRBD1 or TRBD2 (6 bases each). Germline V lookup: CDR1 ENHRY, CDR2 SYGVKD. Trimming removed 10 bases at V and 2 bases at J, with 15 bases between. This CDR3 contains 15 residues. The CDR3 reads CASGTDRTGANVLTF. The CDR3 DNA sequence: TGTGCCAGCGGGACCGACAGGACTGGGGCCAACGTCCTGACTTTC.

The table lists this clonotype with many counts. This chain connects TRBV7-2 to TRBJ2-2; a weak D match, TRBD2 (7 bases). The V gene lost 5 bases and the J gene lost 4 bases, with 20 bases spanning the gap. Germline V CDR1 and CDR2: SGHTA, FQGNSA. The CDR3 spans 17 residues. CDR3 amino acids: CASSRSGGGAGTGELFF. As DNA, the CDR3 is TGTGCCAGCAGCCGAAGTGGGGGGGGCGCGGGCACCGGGGAGCTGTTTTTT.

As for this clonotype: The likely explanation is a read error, given a far larger clone one base away. It is likely a read error, because the conserved phenylalanine at the end of the CDR3 is missing. CDR3 in amino acids: CASSGTARETQYL. The CDR3 region has the DNA TGTGCCTCTTCGGGGACTGCCAGGGAGACCCAGTACCTC. This chain connects TRBV3-1 to TRBJ2-1; D might be TRBD2 (6 bases). The J call may be mistaken, given a closer DNA end match to TRBJ2-5. Per the germline V gene, CDR1 is LGHDT and CDR2 is YNNKEL (reference sequence). This CDR3 has 13 amino acids.

There are many counts of this clonotype. CDR3 sequence reads: CASQRTTSGIGEQFF. The CDR3 bases are TGTGCCAGCCAAAGGACGACTAGCGGGATAGGTGAGCAGTTCTTC. The chain has TRBV9 and TRBJ2-1; 11 bases are shared with TRBD2. V gave up 7 bases and J gave up 9 bases; unmatched junction bases: 12. This CDR3 spans 15 amino acids. Germline lookup yields CDR1 SGDLS and CDR2 YYNGEE.

This clonotype was seen ten or more times. The chain couples TRBV20-1 to TRBJ1-6, with 7 bases lining up with TRBD1. CDR1 is DFQATT, CDR2 SNEGSKA, per germline (reference sequence). There are 15 residues in the CDR3. Trimming at V came to 0 bases and at J to 7 bases, leaving 6 bases not matched to a gene. CDR3 protein: CSAREMTGNNSPLHF. The CDR3 DNA reads TGCAGTGCTAGAGAAATGACAGGGAACAATTCACCCCTCCACTTT.

The table lists this clonotype with many counts. The CDR3 DNA reads as TGTGCCAGCAGCTTAGGGGGGAGGGTACCCCTCATGAACACTGAAGCTTTCTTT. Amino acids: CASSLGGRVPLMNTEAFF. The gene calls are TRBV7-9 and TRBJ1-1, with TRBD1 as a possible D gene (5 bases). V lost 1 base and J 0 bases, leaving 18 bases between the germline ends. Germline-derived CDR1 and CDR2 are SEHNR and FQNEAQ (reference sequence). This CDR3 has 18 amino acids. Variable domain in full (rest from reference TRBV7-9 and TRBJ1-1): DTGVSQNPRHKITKRGQNVTFRCDPISEHNRLYWYRQTLGQGPEFLTYFQNEAQLEKSRLLSDRFSAERPKGSFSTLEIQRTEQGDSAMYLCASSLGGRVPLMNTEAFFGQGTRLTVV.

The table lists this clonotype with many counts. The chain couples TRBV6-1 to TRBJ2-3; 8 bases line up with TRBD2. Germline values: CDR1 MNHNS, CDR2 SASEGT. J lost 2 bases, V lost 7 bases, and 11 bases had no gene match. CDR3 size: 16 residues. The chain's CDR3 is CASTPIGGGHTDTQYF. CDR3 DNA: TGTGCCAGCACTCCCATCGGGGGGGGACACACAGATACGCAGTATTTT.

The sample holds many counts of this clonotype. This rearrangement joins TRBV7-6 to TRBJ2-1; a weak D match, TRBD2 (5 bases). The CDR3 loop spans 16 amino acids. The germline gives CDR1 SGHVS, CDR2 FNYEAQ. V gave up 5 bases and J gave up 0 bases, with 14 bases separating them. Here the CDR3 DNA reads TGTGCCAGCAGCCCCCCCATGGGAGTCTCCTACAATGAGCAGTTCTTC. This sequence encodes CASSPPMGVSYNEQFF.

A remark on this clonotype: This could be a read error, since a much larger clone is one nucleotide away. V is TRBV28 and J is TRBJ2-2; tentative D call: TRBD2 (6 bases). This CDR3 is built from 14 residues. Germline CDR1 is MDHEN and CDR2 is SYDVKM. This CDR3 reads CASGGVGYTGKLFF. CDR3 nucleotide sequence: TGTGCCAGCGGAGGGGTTGGTTACACCGGGAAGCTGTTTTTT.

This clonotype has ten or more counts. The chain recombines TRBV11-2 with TRBJ2-2; a weak D match, TRBD2 (6 bases). With 0 bases removed from V and 0 bases from J, the gap between germline ends came to 8 bases. The CDR3 spans 16 residues. Germline V lookup: CDR1 SGHAT, CDR2 FQNNGV. This CDR3 reads CASSLELASNTGELFF. The CDR3 DNA follows: TGTGCCAGCAGCTTAGAACTAGCCTCGAACACCGGGGAGCTGTTTTTT.

Notes on this clonotype: A far more abundant clone sits one base away, making this likely a read error. This chain connects TRBV12-3 or TRBV12-4 to TRBJ2-5, with 9 nucleotides matching TRBD1. The V and J ends lost 4 bases and 11 bases, in that order; junction bases with no gene match: 14. This CDR3 has 15 amino acids. The CDR3 DNA reads TGTGCCAGCAGTTCCCCCGGGACAGGGAAATACGCGCAGTACTTC. Encoded protein: CASSSPGTGKYAQYF.

The table lists this clonotype with many counts. The J gene is TRBJ1-4, the V gene TRBV5-1; TRBD1 agrees at 7 bases. Germline-derived CDR1 and CDR2 are SGHRS and YFSETQ. After removal of 3 bases from V and 5 bases from J, the junction contained 7 bases not matched to a gene. This CDR3 region has 15 residues. The chain's CDR3 is CASSSTGTVNEKLFF. In DNA, the CDR3 is TGCGCCAGCAGCTCTACCGGGACAGTGAATGAAAAACTGTTTTTT.